The entry below describes one T cell receptor (beta chain). What it binds is unknown. This sample was taken from a study of PD-1 blockade in classical Hodgkin lymphoma. The study's findings and limits: Newly diagnosed patients reportedly had lower baseline TCR diversity than healthy donors.

V dropped 5 bases and J dropped 0; count of bases not matched to a gene: 7. Germline V lookup: CDR1 MNHEY, CDR2 SMNVEV (reference sequence). This CDR3 is 15 amino acids long. Time point meaning: newly diagnosed, previously untreated cHL patient sample. The table came from immunoSEQ multiplex PCR; TCRdb's copy has only in-frame clones and leaves some out. This sample has about 17,000 clones, with 87% found just once. This clonotype was sampled from a human donor with classical Hodgkin lymphoma. The specimen was peripheral blood mononuclear cells (PBMCs). The gene calls are TRBV27 and TRBJ2-7, with TRBD2 matching over 7 bases. The CDR3 loop reads CASSLREASSYEQYF. CDR3 DNA sequence: TGTGCCAGCAGTCTTCGGGAGGCCAGCTCCTACGAGCAGTACTTC.